Sequencing of this T cell receptor (beta chain) was carried out in a study of T cells in Graves' hyperthyroidism and ophthalmopathy. Findings and caveats of the study: Stable hyperthyroidism and ophthalmopathy were separated using 13 V-J signatures.

Between the trimmed V and J ends, which lost 11 bases and 3 bases, there was a span of 11 bases. The CDR3 loop spans 11 amino acids. Germline V gene data show CDR1 as MNHNS and CDR2 as SASEGT. Diagnosing involved the use of clinical symptoms, serum thyroxine and TRAb, thyroid ultrasound and orbital computed tomography. An approximately 10 ml volume of fresh peripheral blood provided the PBMCs. On this clonotype itself: Its antigen is currently unknown.

Authors of the study amplified TCR beta CDR3 regions from RNA transcripts. An initial round of RT-PCR targeting the TCR CDR3 relied on the HTBI primer set. MiXCR, applied by TCRdb to the multiplex PCR reads, yields one record per CDR3 protein. This table holds fewer than 450,000 distinct CDR3 sequences, 18% found once. The specimen sequenced was blood. This TCR was recovered from a young man with Graves' ophthalmopathy. This chain connects TRBV6-1 to TRBJ2-7; no reliable D call. CDR3 loop: CALGPIYEQYF. As DNA, the CDR3 is TGTGCCTTAGGCCCTATCTACGAGCAGTACTTC.